These 27 T cell receptor beta chains were sequenced from one sample in a study of T cells in Graves' hyperthyroidism and ophthalmopathy. What was amplified from RNA transcripts were TCR beta CDR3 regions. Researchers ran a first-round RT-PCR on the TCR CDR3 using the HTBI primer set. TCRdb reprocessed the multiplex PCR reads via MiXCR and lists one record per CDR3 protein. The repertoire consists of about 590,000 distinct CDR3 sequences, with roughly 14% occurring once and the leading ten covering under 8%. The sequencing input was blood. The receptor set was obtained from a young woman with Graves' hyperthyroidism.

In the case of this clonotype: This may stem from a read error, because a much larger clone lies one nucleotide away. The chain links TRBV3-1 to TRBJ1-4; TRBD1 agrees at 8 bases. Germline-derived CDR1 and CDR2 are LGHDT and YNNKEL (reference sequence). The CDR3 totals 14 residues. The CDR3 reads CASSQDREYEKLLF. Written as DNA, the CDR3 is TGTGCCAGCAGCCAGGACAGGGAATATGAAAAACTGCTTTTT.

This clonotype was counted many times. CDR3 loop: CAWYTGLGDEQYF. In DNA form, the CDR3 reads TGTGCCTGGTACACGGGCCTCGGAGACGAGCAGTACTTC. This chain joins TRBV30 and TRBJ2-7; D gene ambiguous. This CDR3 comprises 13 residues. V was shortened by 5 bases and J by 5 bases, with 16 bases between the two germline ends. Germline V lookup: CDR1 GTSNPN, CDR2 SVGIG (reference sequence).

The table lists this clonotype with many counts. V usage is TRBV11-2 and J usage is TRBJ1-1; no definite D call. V lost 5 bases and J 5 bases, leaving 9 bases between the germline ends. This CDR3 has 12 residues. Germline values: CDR1 SGHAT, CDR2 FQNNGV. The CDR3 reads CASSKRRTEAFF. The CDR3 region has the DNA TGTGCCAGCAGCAAGAGAAGGACTGAAGCTTTCTTT.

This clonotype was observed many times. The CDR3 coding sequence is TGTGCCAGCAGCGCACCCCTCTCCGGGGACAATGAGCAGTTCTTC. Amino acid sequence: CASSAPLSGDNEQFF. The chain links TRBV7-9 to TRBJ2-1; perhaps TRBD2 as D (5 bases). The V end was cut by 5 bases, the J end by 5 bases, with 16 bases between. The length of the CDR3 is 15 residues. The germline gives CDR1 SEHNR, CDR2 FQNEAQ (reference sequence).

This clonotype was counted ten times or more. This rearrangement joins TRBV13 to TRBJ2-7, with 12 bases aligning to TRBD2. The CDR3 is 18 amino acids. Germline V gene data show CDR1 as PRHDT and CDR2 as FYEKMQ (reference sequence). V lost 0 bases to trimming and J lost 0 bases; unmatched junction nucleotides: 6. For the CDR3, the DNA is TGTGCCAGCAGCTTAGGCGACAGGACTAGCGGGAACTCCTACGAGCAGTACTTC. It is translated as CASSLGDRTSGNSYEQYF.

This clonotype was observed a single time. The chain combines TRBV30 with TRBJ1-4; TRBD1 might be the D (5 bases). V lost 5 bases, J lost 7 bases, and 17 bases lay in between. Germline CDR1 reads GTSNPN; CDR2 reads SVGIG (reference sequence). The CDR3 extends over 14 amino acids. The CDR3 DNA reads TGTGCCTGGTCCGGGGGGAAGGGGATTGAAAAACTGTTTTTT. Protein product: CAWSGGKGIEKLFF.

This clonotype was recorded at least ten times. The chain links TRBV20-1 to TRBJ2-5; TRBD2 matches at 13 bases. V trimming: 3 bases; J trimming: 2 bases; junction bases outside the gene matches: 3. Germline CDR1 reads DFQATT; CDR2 reads SNEGSKA (reference sequence). The CDR3 has 15 amino acids. CDR3 sequence: CSARGLAGLQETQYF. The CDR3, as DNA: TGCAGTGCTAGGGGACTAGCGGGATTACAAGAGACCCAGTACTTC.

This clonotype appeared many times. The J gene is TRBJ2-1, the V gene TRBV5-1; 10 bases are shared with TRBD2. Germline V CDR1 and CDR2: SGHRS, YFSETQ. V lost 5 bases to trimming and J lost 4 bases; unmatched junction nucleotides: 6. The CDR3 is 15 residues long. The DNA of the CDR3 is TGCGCCAGCAGTCCCATAGCGGGAGGTTACAATGAGCAGTTCTTC. It specifies CASSPIAGGYNEQFF.

Points on this clonotype: Its ends do not fully match the called genes, so a read error is possible. The J gene is TRBJ2-5, the V gene TRBV27, with D possibly being TRBD2 (5 bases). The CDR3 has 15 amino acids. Germline CDR1 and CDR2: MNHEY and SMNVEV (reference sequence). CDR3 amino acids: CASSLVPPGEEIQYF. The CDR3 nucleotides are TGTGCCAGCAGCTTAGTACCCCCCGGGGAAGAGATCCAGTACTTC.

The rearrangement joins TRBV11-3 to TRBJ2-5; 9 nucleotides align to TRBD1. Germline V gene lookup returns CDR1 SGHNT and CDR2 YENEEA. This CDR3 contains 16 residues. With V trimmed by 0 bases and J by 5 bases, 7 bases remained unmatched. The CDR3 DNA is TGTGCCAGCAGCTTAGATTACAGGGGGCGCGATGAGACCCAGTACTTC. It is translated as CASSLDYRGRDETQYF.

This clonotype was observed many times. The chain carries TRBV11-2 and TRBJ2-3, with D tentatively TRBD2 (6 bases). V shed 0 bases and J shed 2 bases, with 12 bases lying between them. The CDR3 extends over 16 amino acids. The germline V gene has CDR1 SGHAT and CDR2 FQNNGV. The CDR3 DNA is TGTGCCAGCAGCTTAGAGGGAGGACTACTCACAGATACGCAGTATTTT. Its protein is CASSLEGGLLTDTQYF.

This clonotype was found many times. The chain recombines TRBV14 with TRBJ2-7; weak D call: TRBD1 (6 bases). The CDR3 has 14 residues. The germline CDR1 and CDR2 sequences are SGHDN and FVKESK. Trimming took off 1 base at V and 12 bases at J, with 19 bases between the two ends. CDR3 in DNA: TGTGCCAGCAGCCAAGCTGCGTACAGGGAGAGGCGGTACTTC. This gives the protein CASSQAAYRERRYF.

This clonotype has at least ten counts. The chain carries TRBV12-3 or TRBV12-4 and TRBJ2-3; perhaps TRBD2 as D (6 bases). This CDR3 has 14 amino acids. V was shortened by 7 bases and J by 6 bases, with 17 bases between the two germline ends. DNA of the CDR3: TGTGCCAGCATCCCTTCGGGAGCTGCGGATACGCAGTATTTT. This translates into CASIPSGAADTQYF.

A few counts support this clonotype. This rearrangement joins TRBV12-3 or TRBV12-4 to TRBJ2-4; D is ambiguous. This CDR3 contains 15 residues. Trimming took 6 bases from V and 2 from J, leaving 14 bases between them. CDR3 loop: CASREQDETKNIQYF. The CDR3 DNA reads TGTGCCAGCAGGGAGCAGGACGAGACCAAAAACATTCAGTACTTC.

Regarding this clonotype: Just one base apart from a much larger clone, this may be a read error. The chain joins TRBV12-3 or TRBV12-4 to TRBJ2-7; D tentatively reads TRBD1 or TRBD2 (5 bases each). The CDR3 has 16 residues. V was cut by 5 bases and J by 6 bases, with 23 bases left in between. The CDR3 here is CASSRTQPGRALEQYF. The CDR3 coding sequence is TGTGCCAGCAGTCGTACACAACCGGGACGGGCTCTCGAGCAGTACTTC.

This clonotype was picked up many times. The genes are TRBV27 and TRBJ2-7; 12 bases are a match to TRBD2. Germline V gene lookup returns CDR1 MNHEY and CDR2 SMNVEV (reference sequence). With 6 bases clipped from V and 2 bases from J, the junction kept 5 bases outside the gene matches. The CDR3 contains 15 residues. Here the CDR3 reads CASSSGLAGPYEQYF. The CDR3 coding sequence is TGTGCCAGCAGCTCTGGACTAGCGGGACCCTACGAGCAGTACTTC.

This clonotype was seen ten or more times. This rearrangement joins TRBV4-3 to TRBJ2-7; D possibly matches TRBD1 or TRBD2 (5 bases each). The length of the CDR3 is 13 residues. Germline V gene lookup returns CDR1 LGHNA and CDR2 YSLEER. Trimming removed 4 bases at V and 7 bases at J, with 14 bases between. The CDR3: CASSPGLAREQYF. The CDR3 coding sequence is TGCGCCAGCAGCCCAGGGTTAGCGCGGGAGCAGTACTTC.

In this sample, this clonotype turned up many times. The chain has TRBV28 and TRBJ2-1; 9 positions agree with TRBD2. The CDR3 contains 15 residues. J was trimmed by 9 bases and V by 6 bases; bases with no gene match: 12. From germline, CDR1 is MDHEN and CDR2 SYDVKM. CDR3 sequence: CASRPWAGGPGEQFF. The CDR3 bases are TGTGCCAGCAGACCCTGGGCGGGAGGGCCCGGTGAGCAGTTCTTC.

In its sample, this clonotype was seen many times. CDR3 sequence: CASSLTGNEQYF. The DNA for the CDR3 is TGTGCCAGCAGTCTCACAGGGAACGAGCAGTACTTC. The chain uses TRBV27 and TRBJ2-7, with D possibly matching TRBD1 (6 bases). The CDR3 extends over 12 amino acids. The V end lost 5 bases, the J end lost 5 bases, and 10 bases lay between the germline ends. Germline CDR1 is MNHEY and CDR2 is SMNVEV (reference sequence).

This clonotype was observed at least ten times. The chain employs TRBV6-5 and TRBJ2-7; no clear D. The V and J ends lost 0 bases and 2 bases respectively, with 14 bases between them. Germline assignment: CDR1 MNHEY and CDR2 SVGAGI. The CDR3 sequence is 16 residues long. The CDR3 nucleotides read TGTGCCAGCAGTTACTCGGGTGGCGGTCCCGCCTACGAGCAGTACTTC. Translation gives CASSYSGGGPAYEQYF.

The rearrangement links TRBV4-1 to TRBJ2-1; the D is unclear. The CDR3 runs to 16 residues. Deletions cut 4 bases from V and 9 bases from J, with 22 bases between. Germline CDR1 MGHRA, CDR2 YSYEKL. CDR3 in amino acids: CASSRQLPEAPGEQFF. CDR3 nucleotide sequence: TGCGCCAGCAGCCGCCAACTCCCCGAGGCTCCCGGTGAGCAGTTCTTC.

This clonotype was detected ten times or more. The chain couples TRBV5-1 to TRBJ2-7; TRBD2 matches at 11 bases. Looked up from germline, CDR1 is SGHRS and CDR2 is YFSETQ. The CDR3 length is 17 residues. Trimming removed 4 bases from V and 1 base from J; junction bases left unmatched: 10. CDR3 coding DNA: TGCGCCAGCAGCCCCAAGGCCCTAGCGGGAGGATCCTACGAGCAGTACTTC. Translated: CASSPKALAGGSYEQYF.

This clonotype showed up just a few times. V and J are TRBV5-1 and TRBJ2-7, with TRBD2 matching over 11 bases. Germline V gene data show CDR1 as SGHRS and CDR2 as YFSETQ. Trimming took 4 bases from V and 3 from J; bases not matched to a gene: 9. The CDR3 is 16 amino acids. CDR3 region: CASSVEGLAGGYEQYF. CDR3 nucleotide sequence: TGCGCCAGCAGCGTCGAAGGGCTAGCGGGAGGCTACGAGCAGTACTTC.

Details on this clonotype: A junction end diverges from the germline sequence, so it may reflect a read error. This chain connects TRBV12-5 to TRBJ2-7; D is tentatively TRBD1 or TRBD2 (5 bases each). There are 15 residues in the CDR3. Germline assignment: CDR1 LGHNT and CDR2 FRNRAP. The chain's CDR3 is CASDLVHVEGYEQYF. The CDR3 DNA is TGTGCTAGTGATTTGGTACACGTAGAGGGGTACGAGCAGTACTTC.

This clonotype has a count of ten or more. The V gene is TRBV6-2 or TRBV6-3, the J gene TRBJ2-1; 9 bases fit TRBD2. The CDR3 runs 16 residues. The germline V gene encodes CDR1 MNHEY and CDR2 SVGEGT. V lost 3 bases to trimming and J lost 1 base; unmatched junction nucleotides: 4. In DNA, the CDR3 is TGTGCCAGCAGTTATGTAGCGGGAGAGTCCTACAATGAGCAGTTCTTC. Translation gives CASSYVAGESYNEQFF.

This clonotype was observed many times. The V call is TRBV2, the J call TRBJ2-7; TRBD2 is a possible D gene (6 bases). The ends were cut back, 7 bases at V and 7 bases at J, with 17 bases in the middle. This CDR3 contains 13 residues. CDR1 and CDR2 from the germline V gene are SNHLY and FYNNEI. In DNA, the CDR3 is TGTGCCAGCACCCCGGTTGTGGCGGGGGAGCAGTACTTC. It specifies CASTPVVAGEQYF.

This clonotype came up many times. The rearrangement uses TRBV20-1 and TRBJ1-2, with D unresolved. Trimming pared 5 bases from V and 3 bases from J, leaving 13 bases between. There are 13 residues in the CDR3. Germline loops: CDR1 DFQATT, CDR2 SNEGSKA (reference sequence). CDR3 region: CSASPSLDYGYTF. CDR3 coding DNA: TGCAGTGCTTCACCGAGCTTGGACTATGGCTACACCTTC.